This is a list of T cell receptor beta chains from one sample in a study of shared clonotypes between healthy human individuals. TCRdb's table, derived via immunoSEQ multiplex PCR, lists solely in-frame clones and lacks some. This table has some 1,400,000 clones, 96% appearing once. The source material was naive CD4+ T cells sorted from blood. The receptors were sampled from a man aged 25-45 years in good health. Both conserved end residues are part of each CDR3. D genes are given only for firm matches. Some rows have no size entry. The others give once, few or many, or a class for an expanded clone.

CDR3 DNA: TGTGCCAGCAGCTTGGGCTTGAAGGATAGACCCAATCAGCCCCAGCATTTT; CDR3 protein: CASSLGLKDRPNQPQHF; V gene: TRBV7-8; CDR3 length: 17; J gene: TRBJ1-5; D gene: NA; clone size: NA
CDR3 DNA: TGTGCCAGTAGTGATTGGAGGGACAGGGTCACAGATACGCAGTATTTT; CDR3 protein: CASSDWRDRVTDTQYF; V gene: TRBV19; CDR3 length: 16; J gene: TRBJ2-3; D gene: TRBD1; clone size: NA
CDR3 DNA: TGTGCCTGGAGTGTATTAGTTACGGGAAGCACAGATACGCAGTATTTT; CDR3 protein: CAWSVLVTGSTDTQYF; V gene: TRBV30; CDR3 length: 16; J gene: TRBJ2-3; D gene: NA; clone size: NA
CDR3 DNA: TGTGCCCTCCAGAGCAGGGAGAACACTGAAGCTTTCTTT; CDR3 protein: CALQSRENTEAFF; V gene: TRBV10-3; CDR3 length: 13; J gene: TRBJ1-1; D gene: NA; clone size: NA
CDR3 DNA: TGTGCCAGCAGCTCGGGGGGCTGGTCCTACAATGAGCAGTTCTTC; CDR3 protein: CASSSGGWSYNEQFF; V gene: TRBV5-6; CDR3 length: 15; J gene: TRBJ2-1; D gene: NA; clone size: NA
CDR3 DNA: TGTGCCAGCAGCCTTAAAGCGGGAGCGGTGACCCAGTACTTC; CDR3 protein: CASSLKAGAVTQYF; V gene: TRBV6-5; CDR3 length: 14; J gene: TRBJ2-5; D gene: TRBD2; clone size: NA
CDR3 DNA: TGTGCCAGCAACCCCCACCGCACGGATTCCCAAGAGACCCAGTACTTC; CDR3 protein: CASNPHRTDSQETQYF; V gene: TRBV5-5; CDR3 length: 16; J gene: TRBJ2-5; D gene: NA; clone size: NA
CDR3 DNA: TGTGCCAGCAGCCAGAGGACGGATCCACGCTCTGGAAACACCATATATTTT; CDR3 protein: CASSQRTDPRSGNTIYF; V gene: TRBV14; CDR3 length: 17; J gene: TRBJ1-3; D gene: NA; clone size: NA
CDR3 DNA: TGTGCCAGCAGCTTAGGGTCGAGGGTAGGGCCCGAGCAGACCCAGTACTTC; CDR3 protein: CASSLGSRVGPEQTQYF; V gene: TRBV11-2; CDR3 length: 17; J gene: TRBJ2-5; D gene: NA; clone size: NA
CDR3 DNA: TGTGCCAGCTCACCCCTCGGGGGCCTGGGGGAAGCTTTCTTT; CDR3 protein: CASSPLGGLGEAFF; V gene: TRBV18; CDR3 length: 14; J gene: TRBJ1-1; D gene: NA; clone size: few
CDR3 DNA: TGCGCCAGCAGCCAAGATCTCACAGCCTTCGAGAACACCATATATTTT; CDR3 protein: CASSQDLTAFENTIYF; V gene: TRBV4-3; CDR3 length: 16; J gene: TRBJ1-3; D gene: NA; clone size: NA
CDR3 DNA: TGCGCCAGCACTCCGTCCGGGACAACAGATGGCTACACCTTC; CDR3 protein: CASTPSGTTDGYTF; V gene: TRBV4-1; CDR3 length: 14; J gene: TRBJ1-2; D gene: NA; clone size: once
CDR3 DNA: TGTGCCAGCAGTTTGGTGCGAGGGTTTAATGAAAAACTGTTTTTT; CDR3 protein: CASSLVRGFNEKLFF; V gene: TRBV28; CDR3 length: 15; J gene: TRBJ1-4; D gene: NA; clone size: NA
CDR3 DNA: TGTGCCAGCAGCTTTCCTACTAGCGGGACTCAAGAGACCCAGTACTTC; CDR3 protein: CASSFPTSGTQETQYF; V gene: TRBV7-2; CDR3 length: 16; J gene: TRBJ2-5; D gene: TRBD2; clone size: NA
CDR3 DNA: TGTGCCAGCAGCTTAGTTTCGGGCAGGGTACCTGGGGCCAACGTCCTGACTTTC; CDR3 protein: CASSLVSGRVPGANVLTF; V gene: TRBV7-9; CDR3 length: 18; J gene: TRBJ2-6; D gene: NA; clone size: NA
CDR3 DNA: TGTGCCAGCAGCCCGCGGACCGTGGGGCTCTCCTACGAGCAGTACTTC; CDR3 protein: CASSPRTVGLSYEQYF; V gene: TRBV21-1; CDR3 length: 16; J gene: TRBJ2-7; D gene: NA; clone size: NA
CDR3 DNA: TGTGCCAGCTCACTCGACAGGGGTGGAAACACCATATATTTT; CDR3 protein: CASSLDRGGNTIYF; V gene: TRBV18; CDR3 length: 14; J gene: TRBJ1-3; D gene: TRBD1; clone size: NA
CDR3 DNA: TGCGCCAGCAGCTTGGCCGGACAGGGAAGCTACGAGCAGTACTTC; CDR3 protein: CASSLAGQGSYEQYF; V gene: TRBV5-1; CDR3 length: 15; J gene: TRBJ2-7; D gene: TRBD1; clone size: NA
CDR3 DNA: TGTGCCAGCAGCTTAATGGCCGGCACGGGGACTGAAGCTTTCTTT; CDR3 protein: CASSLMAGTGTEAFF; V gene: TRBV7-3; CDR3 length: 15; J gene: TRBJ1-1; D gene: NA; clone size: NA
CDR3 DNA: TGTGCCAGCAGCCAACTAGCGGGAGGACGTACCGGGGAGCTGTTTTTT; CDR3 protein: CASSQLAGGRTGELFF; V gene: TRBV11-2; CDR3 length: 16; J gene: TRBJ2-2; D gene: TRBD2; clone size: NA
CDR3 DNA: TGTGCCAGCTCACCAGAAGATTCCTACGAGCAGTACTTC; CDR3 protein: CASSPEDSYEQYF; V gene: TRBV18; CDR3 length: 13; J gene: TRBJ2-7; D gene: NA; clone size: once
CDR3 DNA: TGTGCCAGCAGTACAACCTATACGCAGTATTTT; CDR3 protein: CASSTTYTQYF; V gene: TRBV5-5; CDR3 length: 11; J gene: TRBJ2-3; D gene: NA; clone size: few
CDR3 DNA: TGTGCCAGCAGTTACTCGAGGAACTATGGCTACACCTTC; CDR3 protein: CASSYSRNYGYTF; V gene: TRBV6-5; CDR3 length: 13; J gene: TRBJ1-2; D gene: NA; clone size: NA
CDR3 DNA: TGTGCCAGCTCACCGTACCAGCGGGAGGGCTACGAGCAGTACTTC; CDR3 protein: CASSPYQREGYEQYF; V gene: TRBV18; CDR3 length: 15; J gene: TRBJ2-7; D gene: TRBD2; clone size: NA
CDR3 DNA: TGTGCCAGCAGTCAAGGGGGAGGGGCCACAGATACGCAGTATTTT; CDR3 protein: CASSQGGGATDTQYF; V gene: TRBV6-5; CDR3 length: 15; J gene: TRBJ2-3; D gene: NA; clone size: NA
CDR3 DNA: TGTGCCAGCAGTTGGACTAGCGGGAGTAGGCAGTTCTTC; CDR3 protein: CASSWTSGSRQFF; V gene: TRBV28; CDR3 length: 13; J gene: TRBJ2-1; D gene: TRBD2; clone size: NA
CDR3 DNA: TGTGCCAGCAGTGAAGGTCGGAGGTCGGGTGAGCAGTACTTC; CDR3 protein: CASSEGRRSGEQYF; V gene: TRBV6-1; CDR3 length: 14; J gene: TRBJ2-7; D gene: NA; clone size: NA
CDR3 DNA: TGTGCCAGCTCATTGACAGGGGCAACTAATGAAAAACTGTTTTTT; CDR3 protein: CASSLTGATNEKLFF; V gene: TRBV18; CDR3 length: 15; J gene: TRBJ1-4; D gene: TRBD1; clone size: NA
CDR3 DNA: TGTGCCAGCAGCTTAGTTCCCCAGACCCACCGTAACACTGAAGCTTTCTTT; CDR3 protein: CASSLVPQTHRNTEAFF; V gene: TRBV7-2; CDR3 length: 17; J gene: TRBJ1-1; D gene: NA; clone size: NA
CDR3 DNA: TGTGCCAGCAGTTACTCGATACGGACAGGGCCCTACGAGCAGTACTTC; CDR3 protein: CASSYSIRTGPYEQYF; V gene: TRBV6-6; CDR3 length: 16; J gene: TRBJ2-7; D gene: TRBD1; clone size: NA
CDR3 DNA: TGTGCCAGCAGTTTGTTAGGGACGGATGAAAAACTGTTTTTT; CDR3 protein: CASSLLGTDEKLFF; V gene: TRBV27; CDR3 length: 14; J gene: TRBJ1-4; D gene: NA; clone size: NA
CDR3 DNA: TGTGCCAGTTCGGGCGGGGTGATCAATGAAAAACTGTTTTTT; CDR3 protein: CASSGGVINEKLFF; V gene: TRBV25-1; CDR3 length: 14; J gene: TRBJ1-4; D gene: NA; clone size: few
CDR3 DNA: TGTGCCAGCAGCGCCCGGGGCGTCGACAACTATGGCTACACCTTC; CDR3 protein: CASSARGVDNYGYTF; V gene: TRBV21-1; CDR3 length: 15; J gene: TRBJ1-2; D gene: NA; clone size: NA
CDR3 DNA: TGTGCCAGCAGTGATGCGGGAGGGAGCACAGATACGCAGTATTTT; CDR3 protein: CASSDAGGSTDTQYF; V gene: TRBV28; CDR3 length: 15; J gene: TRBJ2-3; D gene: TRBD2; clone size: NA
CDR3 DNA: TGTGCCAGCAGCTTAGTAGGAGTCCAAGAGACCCAGTACTTC; CDR3 protein: CASSLVGVQETQYF; V gene: TRBV7-8; CDR3 length: 14; J gene: TRBJ2-5; D gene: NA; clone size: NA
CDR3 DNA: TGTGCCAGCAGCCACAGGGATCAGCCCCAGCATTTT; CDR3 protein: CASSHRDQPQHF; V gene: TRBV7-2; CDR3 length: 12; J gene: TRBJ1-5; D gene: NA; clone size: NA
CDR3 DNA: TGTGCCAGTATGGGACTTAACTACGAGCAGTACTTC; CDR3 protein: CASMGLNYEQYF; V gene: TRBV19; CDR3 length: 12; J gene: TRBJ2-7; D gene: NA; clone size: NA
CDR3 DNA: TGTGCCAGCAGCAAAGGGGACGTAAGGGATGAGCAGTTCTTC; CDR3 protein: CASSKGDVRDEQFF; V gene: TRBV11-3; CDR3 length: 14; J gene: TRBJ2-1; D gene: NA; clone size: NA
CDR3 DNA: TGTGCCAGCAGCTTAATCGAGCGGGAGTTCCACGAGCAGTACTTC; CDR3 protein: CASSLIEREFHEQYF; V gene: TRBV7-8; CDR3 length: 15; J gene: TRBJ2-7; D gene: TRBD2; clone size: NA
CDR3 DNA: TGTGCCAGCACCGGCCCCTCTGGGGCCAACGTCCTGACTTTC; CDR3 protein: CASTGPSGANVLTF; V gene: TRBV28; CDR3 length: 14; J gene: TRBJ2-6; D gene: NA; clone size: NA
CDR3 DNA: TGTGCCAGCAGCGGCCTACAGGGGGGGACTACGAAGCAGTACTTC; CDR3 protein: CASSGLQGGTTKQYF; V gene: TRBV9; CDR3 length: 15; J gene: TRBJ2-7; D gene: NA; clone size: NA
CDR3 DNA: TGTGCCAGCAGCCGGGGACTCCGGTCGGGAGGGCCCGGGGAGCTGTTTTTT; CDR3 protein: CASSRGLRSGGPGELFF; V gene: TRBV11-2; CDR3 length: 17; J gene: TRBJ2-2; D gene: TRBD2; clone size: NA
CDR3 DNA: TGTGCCAGCAGTTACCCCCTCGAGTGGGGAAACACCATATATTTT; CDR3 protein: CASSYPLEWGNTIYF; V gene: TRBV6-6; CDR3 length: 15; J gene: TRBJ1-3; D gene: NA; clone size: once
CDR3 DNA: TGTGCCAGCAGCAAAAGAAGGGCGACCCAGTACTTC; CDR3 protein: CASSKRRATQYF; V gene: TRBV21-1; CDR3 length: 12; J gene: TRBJ2-5; D gene: NA; clone size: once
CDR3 DNA: TGCGCCAGCAGCCAAGTTGAGACAACCTCTGGGGCCAACGTCCTGACTTTC; CDR3 protein: CASSQVETTSGANVLTF; V gene: TRBV4-1; CDR3 length: 17; J gene: TRBJ2-6; D gene: NA; clone size: NA
CDR3 DNA: TGTGCCAGCAGTTTCGAGAATCAGCCCCAGCATTTT; CDR3 protein: CASSFENQPQHF; V gene: TRBV28; CDR3 length: 12; J gene: TRBJ1-5; D gene: NA; clone size: NA
CDR3 DNA: TGTGCCAGCAGCCCCGGGGAAGGGCAGGGGGCATCAGATACGCAGTATTTT; CDR3 protein: CASSPGEGQGASDTQYF; V gene: TRBV4-2; CDR3 length: 17; J gene: TRBJ2-3; D gene: TRBD1; clone size: NA
CDR3 DNA: TGCGCCAGCAGCCCAGGGACCACAGATACGCAGTATTTT; CDR3 protein: CASSPGTTDTQYF; V gene: TRBV5-1; CDR3 length: 13; J gene: TRBJ2-3; D gene: NA; clone size: NA
CDR3 DNA: TGTGCCAGCAGTTTATTGGGGGGACAGATGGGGAAAGCGACCCAGTACTTC; CDR3 protein: CASSLLGGQMGKATQYF; V gene: TRBV28; CDR3 length: 17; J gene: TRBJ2-5; D gene: NA; clone size: NA
CDR3 DNA: TGTGCCAGTAGCCTTAACCCGACCGCCACCTACGAGCAGTACTTC; CDR3 protein: CASSLNPTATYEQYF; V gene: TRBV19; CDR3 length: 15; J gene: TRBJ2-7; D gene: NA; clone size: NA
CDR3 DNA: TGTGCCAGCAGCTTGCGCCAACTGGATGAGCAGTTCTTC; CDR3 protein: CASSLRQLDEQFF; V gene: TRBV5-4; CDR3 length: 13; J gene: TRBJ2-1; D gene: NA; clone size: NA
CDR3 DNA: TGCGCCAGCAGCTTTTACAATGAGCAGTTCTTC; CDR3 protein: CASSFYNEQFF; V gene: TRBV5-1; CDR3 length: 11; J gene: TRBJ2-1; D gene: NA; clone size: NA
CDR3 DNA: TGTGCCAGCTCAGAAGACAGGAGTCAGCCCCAGCATTTT; CDR3 protein: CASSEDRSQPQHF; V gene: TRBV18; CDR3 length: 13; J gene: TRBJ1-5; D gene: NA; clone size: NA
CDR3 DNA: TGTGCCAGCACCTCCAGGGGGCCAAACAATGAGCAGTTCTTC; CDR3 protein: CASTSRGPNNEQFF; V gene: TRBV6-5; CDR3 length: 14; J gene: TRBJ2-1; D gene: TRBD1; clone size: NA
CDR3 DNA: TGTGCCAGCAGCATAAGCAGGGCGTCGGTCGGGGAGCTGTTTTTT; CDR3 protein: CASSISRASVGELFF; V gene: TRBV7-8; CDR3 length: 15; J gene: TRBJ2-2; D gene: NA; clone size: NA